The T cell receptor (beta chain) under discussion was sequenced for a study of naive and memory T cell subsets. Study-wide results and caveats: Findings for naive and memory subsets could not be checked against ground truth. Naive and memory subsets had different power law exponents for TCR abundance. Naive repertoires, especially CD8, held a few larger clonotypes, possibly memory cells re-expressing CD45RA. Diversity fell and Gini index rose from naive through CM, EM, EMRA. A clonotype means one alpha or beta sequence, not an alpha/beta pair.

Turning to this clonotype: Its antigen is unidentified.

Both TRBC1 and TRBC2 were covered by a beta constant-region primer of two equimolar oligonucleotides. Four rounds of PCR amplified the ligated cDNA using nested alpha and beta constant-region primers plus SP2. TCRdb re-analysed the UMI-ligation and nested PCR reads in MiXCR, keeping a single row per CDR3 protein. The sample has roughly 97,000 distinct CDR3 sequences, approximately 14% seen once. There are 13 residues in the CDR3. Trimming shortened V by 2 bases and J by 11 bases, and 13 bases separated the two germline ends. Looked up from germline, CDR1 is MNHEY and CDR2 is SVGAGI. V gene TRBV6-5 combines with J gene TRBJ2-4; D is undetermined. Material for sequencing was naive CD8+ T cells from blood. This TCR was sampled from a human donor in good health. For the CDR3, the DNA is TGTGCCAGCAGTTACAAGAGCACGGGCGTTCAGTACTTC. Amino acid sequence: CASSYKSTGVQYF.